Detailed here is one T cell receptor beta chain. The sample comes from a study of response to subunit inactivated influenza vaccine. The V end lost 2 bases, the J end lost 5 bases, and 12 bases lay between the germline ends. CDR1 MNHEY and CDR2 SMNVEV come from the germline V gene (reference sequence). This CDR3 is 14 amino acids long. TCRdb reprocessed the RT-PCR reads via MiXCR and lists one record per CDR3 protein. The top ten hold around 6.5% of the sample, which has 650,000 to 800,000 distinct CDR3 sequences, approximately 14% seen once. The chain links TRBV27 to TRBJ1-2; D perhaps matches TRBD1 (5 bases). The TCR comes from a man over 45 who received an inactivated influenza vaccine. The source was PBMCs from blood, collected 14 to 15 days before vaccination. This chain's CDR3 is CASSLAGHEYGYTF. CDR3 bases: TGTGCCAGCAGTTTAGCTGGACATGAATATGGCTACACCTTC.